The entry that follows covers one T cell receptor beta chain sequence. TCRdb's copy holds only in-frame clones and misses some; the assay was immunoSEQ multiplex PCR. Of some 37,000 clones in the sample, around nine tenths were seen once. This CDR3 comprises 13 residues. The V gene's germline CDR1 is MNHEY and CDR2 SVGAGI. With 6 bases removed from V and 1 base from J, the gap between germline ends came to 9 bases. The data are from a study of T cell changes during pregnancy in multiple sclerosis. V gene TRBV6-5 combines with J gene TRBJ2-5, with a weak D call TRBD1 (6 bases). The source material was CD4+ T cells from peripheral blood mononuclear cells, sampled after pregnancy. The sequence came from a female donor in good health, enrolled as a control in a pregnancy study. The CDR3, as DNA: TGTGCCAGCAGGCAGGGGTTCCAAGAGACCCAGTACTTC. This sequence encodes CASRQGFQETQYF.